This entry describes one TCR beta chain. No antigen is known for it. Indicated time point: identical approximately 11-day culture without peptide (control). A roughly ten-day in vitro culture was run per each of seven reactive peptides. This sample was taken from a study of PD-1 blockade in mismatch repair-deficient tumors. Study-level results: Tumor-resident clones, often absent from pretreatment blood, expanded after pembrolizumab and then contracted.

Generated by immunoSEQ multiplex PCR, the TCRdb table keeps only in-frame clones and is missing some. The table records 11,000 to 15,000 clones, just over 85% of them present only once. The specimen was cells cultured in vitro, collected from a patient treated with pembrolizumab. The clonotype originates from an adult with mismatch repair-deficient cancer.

The CDR3 sequence: CASSFTGGVGEKLFF. In DNA form, the CDR3 reads TGCGCCAGCAGCTTTACCGGTGGTGTGGGGGAAAAACTGTTTTTT. The chain links TRBV5-1 to TRBJ1-4; no reliable D call. V was clipped by 2 bases and J by 8 bases, with 16 bases between them. Germline assignment: CDR1 SGHRS and CDR2 YFSETQ. The CDR3 has 15 amino acids.